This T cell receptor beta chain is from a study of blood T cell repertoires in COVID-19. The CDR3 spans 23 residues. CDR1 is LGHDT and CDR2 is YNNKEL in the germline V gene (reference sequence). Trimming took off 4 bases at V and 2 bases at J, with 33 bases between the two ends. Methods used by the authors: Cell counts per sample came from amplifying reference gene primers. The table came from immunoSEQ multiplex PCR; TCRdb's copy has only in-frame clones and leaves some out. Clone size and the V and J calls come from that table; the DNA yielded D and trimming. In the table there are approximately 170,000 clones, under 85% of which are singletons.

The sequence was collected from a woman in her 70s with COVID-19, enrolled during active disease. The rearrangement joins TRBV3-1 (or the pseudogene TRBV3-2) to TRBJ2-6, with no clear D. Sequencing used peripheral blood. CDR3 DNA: TGTGCCAGCAGCCGGCCCCCATGTTCTCTTTCGACTTGGTACGTGACTGGGGCCAACGTCCTGACTTTC. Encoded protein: CASSRPPCSLSTWYVTGANVLTF.